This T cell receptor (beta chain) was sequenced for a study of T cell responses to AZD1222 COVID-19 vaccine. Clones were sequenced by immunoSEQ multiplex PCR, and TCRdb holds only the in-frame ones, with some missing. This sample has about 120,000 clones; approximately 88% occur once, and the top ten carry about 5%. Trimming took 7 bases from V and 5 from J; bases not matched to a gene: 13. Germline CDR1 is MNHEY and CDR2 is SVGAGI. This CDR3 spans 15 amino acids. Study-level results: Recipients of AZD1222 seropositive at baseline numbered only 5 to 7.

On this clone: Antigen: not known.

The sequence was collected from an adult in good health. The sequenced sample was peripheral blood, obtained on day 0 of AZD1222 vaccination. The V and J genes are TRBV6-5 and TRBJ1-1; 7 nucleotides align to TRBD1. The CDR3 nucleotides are TGTGCCAGCACCCCGGGGGGGACAGATGGGACTGAAGCTTTCTTT. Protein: CASTPGGTDGTEAFF.